This TCR beta chain was retrieved from a study of shared clonotypes between healthy human individuals. The CDR3 totals 15 residues. The trim removed 1 base at V and 4 bases at J, leaving 7 bases unmatched. In germline, CDR1 is SGHAT, CDR2 FQNNGV. This clone appeared a single time. Selected positively for CCR7 and CD45RO-negative, naive CD8 cells excluded terminally differentiated effector memory CD45RA+ cells. Researchers ran the assay at a deep level. Authors' data handling: Owing to the provision of junction-only sequences devoid of quality scores by immunoSEQ, filtering differed. Generated by immunoSEQ multiplex PCR, the TCRdb table keeps only in-frame clones and is missing some. Clone size and the V and J calls come from that table; the DNA yielded D and trimming. The sample consists of roughly 850,000 clones, roughly 96% of them appearing once.

The clonotype was recovered from a man aged 25 to 40 in good health. The sequenced sample was naive CD8+ T cells sorted from blood. V is TRBV11-2 and J is TRBJ2-7; 7 nucleotides match TRBD1. The CDR3 loop is CASSLVRTGLYEQYF. The CDR3 coding sequence is TGTGCCAGCAGCTTAGTGAGGACAGGATTATACGAGCAGTACTTC.